These T cell receptor beta chains were read from a single sample in a study of blood T cell repertoires in COVID-19. Clones were read by immunoSEQ multiplex PCR, and TCRdb kept only the in-frame ones, dropping some. Among approximately 160,000 clones listed, approximately 80% were seen once. The sample was peripheral blood. The receptors originated from a woman aged 55-69 years with acute or convalescent COVID-19. The CDR3 runs from the conserved cysteine through the conserved F or W. D genes are given only for firm matches. Clone size appears in some rows only: once, few, many, or a class for an expanded clone.

d_call: TRBD1
j_call: TRBJ1-2
clone_size: -
cdr3_length: 13
v_call: TRBV5-1
cdr3_aa: CASSTTGVQGYTF
cdr3_nt: TGCGCCAGCAGCACGACAGGGGTGCAAGGCTACACCTTC

d_call: -
j_call: TRBJ2-5
clone_size: -
cdr3_length: 12
v_call: TRBV14
cdr3_aa: CASSPGGETQYF
cdr3_nt: TGTGCCAGCAGCCCCGGGGGAGAGACCCAGTACTTC

d_call: TRBD1
j_call: TRBJ1-5
clone_size: -
cdr3_length: 14
v_call: TRBV25-1
cdr3_aa: CASSARGHDQPQHF
cdr3_nt: TGTGCCAGCAGTGCCAGGGGGCATGATCAGCCCCAGCATTTT

d_call: -
j_call: TRBJ1-6
clone_size: -
cdr3_length: 18
v_call: TRBV27
cdr3_aa: CASSPGTPVWGDNSPLHF
cdr3_nt: TGTGCCAGCAGTCCCGGGACACCGGTCTGGGGAGATAATTCACCCCTCCACTTT

d_call: -
j_call: TRBJ1-4
clone_size: -
cdr3_length: 11
v_call: TRBV12-3/TRBV12-4
cdr3_aa: CASSLVGKLFF
cdr3_nt: TGTGCCAGCAGTTTAGTCGGAAAACTGTTTTTT

d_call: -
j_call: TRBJ2-1
clone_size: -
cdr3_length: 16
v_call: TRBV28
cdr3_aa: CASRGKGISRANEQFF
cdr3_nt: TGTGCCAGCAGGGGAAAGGGGATTTCCCGGGCCAATGAGCAGTTCTTC

d_call: -
j_call: TRBJ2-5
clone_size: -
cdr3_length: 17
v_call: TRBV7-2
cdr3_aa: CASSSQPRGWARETQYF
cdr3_nt: TGTGCCAGCAGCTCACAACCCCGGGGATGGGCGAGGGAGACCCAGTACTTC

d_call: -
j_call: TRBJ1-6
clone_size: -
cdr3_length: 16
v_call: TRBV4-1
cdr3_aa: CASSPHPGREDSPLHF
cdr3_nt: TGCGCCAGCAGCCCTCATCCCGGCAGGGAGGATTCACCCCTCCACTTT

d_call: -
j_call: TRBJ1-2
clone_size: -
cdr3_length: 14
v_call: TRBV9
cdr3_aa: CASSETPSSGGYTF
cdr3_nt: TGTGCCAGCAGCGAGACCCCCTCGAGCGGTGGCTACACCTTC

d_call: -
j_call: TRBJ1-5
clone_size: -
cdr3_length: 14
v_call: TRBV2
cdr3_aa: CASRYRDSNQPQHF
cdr3_nt: TGTGCCAGCAGGTACAGGGATAGCAATCAGCCCCAGCATTTT

d_call: TRBD2
j_call: TRBJ2-1
clone_size: -
cdr3_length: 17
v_call: TRBV5-1
cdr3_aa: CASSGRTSALAGGEQFF
cdr3_nt: TGCGCCAGCAGCGGACGGACTAGCGCCCTGGCGGGGGGTGAGCAGTTCTTC

d_call: TRBD1
j_call: TRBJ2-3
clone_size: few
cdr3_length: 14
v_call: TRBV11-2
cdr3_aa: CASSLRGRTDTQYF
cdr3_nt: TGTGCCAGCAGCTTAAGGGGGCGTACAGATACGCAGTATTTT

d_call: TRBD1
j_call: TRBJ2-1
clone_size: -
cdr3_length: 15
v_call: TRBV4-2
cdr3_aa: CASSQAGQGEHQMVF
cdr3_nt: TGTGCCAGCAGCCAAGCGGGACAGGGGGAACACCAGATGGTCTTC

d_call: TRBD1
j_call: TRBJ1-1
clone_size: -
cdr3_length: 14
v_call: TRBV2
cdr3_aa: CASGRDRANTEAFF
cdr3_nt: TGTGCCAGCGGCCGGGACAGGGCCAACACTGAAGCTTTCTTT

d_call: -
j_call: TRBJ1-4
clone_size: -
cdr3_length: 12
v_call: TRBV10-1
cdr3_aa: CASSETGEKLFF
cdr3_nt: TGCGCCAGCAGCGAGACAGGTGAAAAACTGTTTTTT

d_call: -
j_call: TRBJ1-3
clone_size: -
cdr3_length: 20
v_call: TRBV19
cdr3_aa: CASSPPPGSSPGFSGNTIYF
cdr3_nt: TGTGCCAGTAGTCCTCCCCCAGGTTCGTCCCCTGGATTCTCTGGAAACACCATATATTTT

d_call: TRBD1
j_call: TRBJ1-2
clone_size: -
cdr3_length: 14
v_call: TRBV7-2
cdr3_aa: CASSPRTGDYGYTF
cdr3_nt: TGTGCCAGCAGCCCCCGGACAGGGGACTATGGCTACACCTTC

d_call: TRBD1
j_call: TRBJ1-5
clone_size: -
cdr3_length: 14
v_call: TRBV18
cdr3_aa: CASSTGTGYQPQHF
cdr3_nt: TGTGCCAGCTCAACGGGGACAGGGTATCAGCCCCAGCATTTT

d_call: -
j_call: TRBJ1-5
clone_size: -
cdr3_length: 16
v_call: TRBV6-6
cdr3_aa: CASIHGSGQVNQPQHF
cdr3_nt: TGTGCCAGCATCCACGGAAGTGGGCAGGTCAATCAGCCCCAGCATTTT

d_call: -
j_call: TRBJ2-7
clone_size: -
cdr3_length: 14
v_call: TRBV20-1
cdr3_aa: CSASYPRGSYEQYF
cdr3_nt: TGCAGTGCTAGTTACCCCCGGGGCTCCTACGAGCAGTACTTC

d_call: TRBD1
j_call: TRBJ1-6
clone_size: -
cdr3_length: 16
v_call: TRBV10-3
cdr3_aa: CAISLQDRSYNSPLHF
cdr3_nt: TGTGCCATCAGCCTACAGGACAGGAGTTATAATTCACCCCTCCACTTT

d_call: -
j_call: TRBJ1-6
clone_size: -
cdr3_length: 12
v_call: TRBV2
cdr3_aa: CASSGQNSPLHF
cdr3_nt: TGTGCCAGCAGCGGACAGAATTCACCCCTCCACTTT

d_call: TRBD1
j_call: TRBJ2-5
clone_size: once
cdr3_length: 15
v_call: TRBV14
cdr3_aa: CASSPGQGFQETQYF
cdr3_nt: TGTGCCAGCAGCCCGGGACAGGGCTTCCAAGAGACCCAGTACTTC

d_call: -
j_call: TRBJ2-1
clone_size: -
cdr3_length: 15
v_call: TRBV12-5
cdr3_aa: CASGLGRGAGDEQFF
cdr3_nt: TGTGCTAGTGGTTTGGGACGGGGGGCCGGTGATGAGCAGTTCTTC

d_call: -
j_call: TRBJ1-5
clone_size: -
cdr3_length: 14
v_call: TRBV18
cdr3_aa: CASSRGRDNQPQHF
cdr3_nt: TGTGCCAGCTCACGGGGGCGAGACAATCAGCCCCAGCATTTT

d_call: -
j_call: TRBJ1-4
clone_size: -
cdr3_length: 13
v_call: TRBV6-6
cdr3_aa: CASTGLANEKLFF
cdr3_nt: TGTGCCAGTACAGGGTTGGCTAATGAAAAACTGTTTTTT

d_call: -
j_call: TRBJ2-2
clone_size: -
cdr3_length: 14
v_call: TRBV5-4
cdr3_aa: CASSLYSGTGELFF
cdr3_nt: TGTGCCAGCAGCCTGTACAGTGGGACCGGGGAGCTGTTTTTT

d_call: TRBD1
j_call: TRBJ1-1
clone_size: -
cdr3_length: 15
v_call: TRBV18
cdr3_aa: CASSLETGRNTEAFF
cdr3_nt: TGTGCCAGCTCACTTGAGACAGGGAGGAACACTGAAGCTTTCTTT

d_call: -
j_call: TRBJ1-6
clone_size: -
cdr3_length: 14
v_call: TRBV19
cdr3_aa: CASSMSSYNSPLHF
cdr3_nt: TGTGCCAGTAGTATGAGTTCCTATAATTCACCCCTCCACTTT

d_call: TRBD1
j_call: TRBJ1-4
clone_size: once
cdr3_length: 16
v_call: TRBV7-9
cdr3_aa: CASSQDRAGRGEKLFF
cdr3_nt: TGTGCCAGCAGTCAGGACAGGGCCGGTAGGGGAGAAAAACTGTTTTTT

d_call: -
j_call: TRBJ2-3
clone_size: -
cdr3_length: 14
v_call: TRBV10-3
cdr3_aa: CAISEWGPTDTQYF
cdr3_nt: TGTGCCATCAGTGAATGGGGGCCCACAGATACGCAGTATTTT

d_call: -
j_call: TRBJ2-7
clone_size: -
cdr3_length: 18
v_call: TRBV15
cdr3_aa: CATSRDNRGLYWRLEQYF
cdr3_nt: TGTGCCACCAGCAGAGATAATAGAGGACTTTATTGGAGGCTCGAGCAGTACTTC

d_call: TRBD1
j_call: TRBJ1-1
clone_size: -
cdr3_length: 16
v_call: TRBV6-5
cdr3_aa: CASSYSPGGRGTEAFF
cdr3_nt: TGTGCCAGCAGTTACTCTCCAGGGGGCCGGGGCACTGAAGCTTTCTTT

d_call: TRBD1
j_call: TRBJ1-1
clone_size: -
cdr3_length: 14
v_call: TRBV6-5
cdr3_aa: CASSRQGGTTEAFF
cdr3_nt: TGTGCCAGCAGTCGACAGGGGGGTACCACTGAAGCTTTCTTT

d_call: -
j_call: TRBJ2-2
clone_size: once
cdr3_length: 16
v_call: TRBV9
cdr3_aa: CASSVGGRGNTGELFF
cdr3_nt: TGTGCCAGCAGCGTAGGCGGCAGGGGAAACACCGGGGAGCTGTTTTTT

d_call: TRBD2
j_call: TRBJ2-5
clone_size: -
cdr3_length: 17
v_call: TRBV7-2
cdr3_aa: CASSLGMTSGALETQYF
cdr3_nt: TGTGCCAGCAGCTTAGGGATGACTAGCGGGGCCCTGGAGACCCAGTACTTC

d_call: -
j_call: TRBJ1-3
clone_size: -
cdr3_length: 17
v_call: TRBV3-1/TRBV3-2
cdr3_aa: CASSQDRRIFSGNTIYF
cdr3_nt: TGTGCCAGCAGCCAAGATCGGCGGATTTTCTCTGGAAACACCATATATTTT

d_call: -
j_call: TRBJ1-4
clone_size: once
cdr3_length: 14
v_call: TRBV2
cdr3_aa: CASSKQGDNEKLFF
cdr3_nt: TGTGCCAGCAGTAAACAGGGTGATAATGAAAAACTGTTTTTT

d_call: TRBD2
j_call: TRBJ2-1
clone_size: -
cdr3_length: 16
v_call: TRBV6-6
cdr3_aa: CASSYPPGTSTGEQFF
cdr3_nt: TGTGCCAGCAGTTACCCGCCCGGGACTAGCACGGGTGAGCAGTTCTTC

d_call: -
j_call: TRBJ1-2
clone_size: -
cdr3_length: 16
v_call: TRBV7-2
cdr3_aa: CASSLMTALLNYGYTF
cdr3_nt: TGTGCCAGCAGCTTAATGACAGCCCTTCTTAACTATGGCTACACCTTC

d_call: TRBD1
j_call: TRBJ2-5
clone_size: -
cdr3_length: 14
v_call: TRBV7-2
cdr3_aa: CASSFGQGAETQYF
cdr3_nt: TGTGCCAGCAGCTTTGGACAGGGGGCGGAGACCCAGTACTTC

d_call: TRBD2
j_call: TRBJ2-3
clone_size: -
cdr3_length: 14
v_call: TRBV5-4
cdr3_aa: CASSSSGGTDTQYF
cdr3_nt: TGTGCCAGCAGCTCTAGCGGGGGCACAGATACGCAGTATTTT